One TCR beta chain is described in this entry. Its antigen is not known. The data were taken from a study of T cell responses to AZD1222 COVID-19 vaccine. For the study at large: Second-dose schedules of about 4 or about 12 weeks were combined.

V dropped 8 bases and J dropped 0; count of bases not matched to a gene: 1. The CDR3 has 14 residues. Germline V lookup: CDR1 MNHEY, CDR2 SVGAGI. Profiling relied on immunoSEQ multiplex PCR, and the TCRdb table lists in-frame clones only, not all of them. The sample consists of some 96,000 clones, 80% to 95% of them appearing once. General study results and limits: A reported finding is that nearly half of spike-specific TCRs target unmutated variant regions.

This sequence joins TRBV6-5 and TRBJ1-6; TRBD1 aligns across 7 bases. The sequences come from peripheral blood, collected on day 0 of AZD1222 vaccination. This receptor was obtained from an adult in good health. The CDR3 DNA sequence: TGTGCCAGCCGGGACAGCTCCTATAATTCACCCCTCCACTTT. Residues: CASRDSSYNSPLHF.